The next 31 T cell receptor beta chains were all read from a single sample in a study of graft-versus-host responses after intestinal transplantation. These receptors have no identified antigens. Clones were read by immunoSEQ multiplex PCR, and TCRdb kept only the in-frame ones, dropping some. This table has more than 65,000 clones, approximately 80% appearing once. The source was unstimulated CD4+ T cells sorted from spleen or lymph node cells, collected before transplant. The receptors here all came from a human donor who was the organ donor for an intestinal transplant.

This clone was detected once. The V call is TRBV6-5, the J call TRBJ1-1; the match to TRBD1 covers 10 bases. V shed 1 base, J shed 4 bases, and the junction held 3 bases outside the gene matches. There are 15 residues in the CDR3. Germline V gene sequence: CDR1 MNHEY, CDR2 SVGAGI. CDR3 in DNA: TGTGCCAGCAGTTACTTGGACAGGGGGATCACTGAAGCTTTCTTT. Translation: CASSYLDRGITEAFF.

The chain has TRBV5-5 and TRBJ2-7; 8 bases match TRBD2. The CDR3 runs to 15 residues. V lost 0 bases and J lost 7; bases outside the gene matches: 9. Germline V gene data show CDR1 as SGHKS and CDR2 as YYEKEE (reference sequence). The CDR3 is CASSLERGLRGEQYV. As DNA, the CDR3 is TGTGCCAGCAGCTTGGAGCGGGGGCTTCGGGGGGAGCAGTACGTC.

This clone was observed a few times. The chain recombines TRBV4-3 with TRBJ1-6; no reliable D call. The CDR3 runs to 15 residues. V was trimmed by 0 bases and J by 7 bases, leaving 10 bases between them. Per the germline V gene, CDR1 is LGHNA and CDR2 is YSLEER. CDR3 in DNA: TGCGCCAGCAGCCAAGATCCGGCAGGAAATTCACCCCTCCACTTT. It specifies CASSQDPAGNSPLHF.

The chain uses TRBV6-1 and TRBJ1-5; D is perhaps TRBD1 (6 bases). The germline V gene has CDR1 MNHNS and CDR2 SASEGT. The length of the CDR3 is 14 residues. Trimming cost V 4 bases and J 5 bases, with 12 bases left between them. CDR3: CASSARTDYQPQHF. DNA of the CDR3: TGTGCCAGCAGTGCCCGGACAGATTATCAGCCCCAGCATTTT.

The V and J genes are TRBV9 and TRBJ1-1, with D perhaps TRBD1 (5 bases). Germline CDR1 is SGDLS and CDR2 is YYNGEE. The CDR3 consists of 13 residues. Trimming stripped 6 bases from V and 6 bases from J, with 15 bases between. CDR3 in amino acids: CASKTWGEAEAFF. CDR3 in DNA: TGTGCCAGCAAGACCTGGGGGGAAGCTGAAGCTTTCTTT.

This chain joins TRBV9 and TRBJ2-5, with 11 bases aligning to TRBD1. Germline values: CDR1 SGDLS, CDR2 YYNGEE. After removal of 0 bases from V and 1 base from J, the junction contained 2 bases not matched to a gene. The CDR3 contains 16 residues. CDR3 region: CASSVGGTGGQETQYF. The CDR3 nucleotides read TGTGCCAGCAGCGTAGGTGGGACAGGGGGCCAAGAGACCCAGTACTTC.

The chain uses TRBV10-1 and TRBJ2-1; TRBD2 matches at 14 bases. Unmatched junction bases numbered 2, after V lost 5 bases and J lost 2 bases. CDR1 WNHNN and CDR2 SYGVQD come from the germline V gene (reference sequence). CDR3 length: 16 residues. In DNA, the CDR3 is TGCGCCAGCAGTCAGACTAGCGGGGGGGCCTACAATGAGCAGTTCTTC. This gives the protein CASSQTSGGAYNEQFF.

The chain carries TRBV6-1 and TRBJ2-3; TRBD2 matches at 8 bases. Trimming took 4 bases from V and 4 from J; bases not matched to a gene: 4. The CDR3 runs 14 residues. From germline, CDR1 is MNHNS and CDR2 SASEGT. CDR3 DNA: TGTGCCAGCAGTGGTGCGGGGGGCCCAGATACGCAGTATTTT. It yields the protein CASSGAGGPDTQYF.

The chain combines TRBV5-1 with TRBJ2-3, with TRBD2 as a possible D gene (6 bases). Trimming stripped 3 bases from V and 0 bases from J, with 14 bases between. Germline CDR1 and CDR2: SGHRS and YFSETQ. The CDR3 runs 16 residues. CDR3 sequence reads: CASSSGGTVSTDTQYF. In DNA form, the CDR3 reads TGCGCCAGCAGCTCGGGCGGGACGGTGAGCACAGATACGCAGTATTTT.

The CDR3 DNA reads as TGTGCCAGCAGCCAAGGACCACAGGGTTGGGAGACCCAGTACTTC. It specifies CASSQGPQGWETQYF. The rearrangement joins TRBV14 to TRBJ2-5; tentative D call: TRBD1 (6 bases). Germline V CDR1 and CDR2: SGHDN, FVKESK. Between the trimmed V and J ends, which lost 1 base and 5 bases, there was a span of 14 bases. The CDR3 contains 15 residues.

The rearrangement links TRBV15 to TRBJ1-3; 8 nucleotides align to TRBD1. V was pared by 0 bases and J by 4 bases, with 5 bases of the junction left unmatched. The germline gives CDR1 LNHNV, CDR2 YYDKDF (reference sequence). The CDR3 consists of 16 residues. The chain's CDR3 is CATSRDYRGGGNTIYF. The CDR3 coding sequence is TGTGCCACCAGCAGAGACTACAGGGGGGGAGGAAACACCATATATTTT.

The chain employs TRBV29-1 and TRBJ1-4; 8 nucleotides line up with TRBD1. In germline, CDR1 is SQVTM, CDR2 ANQGSEA. There are 14 residues in the CDR3. V lost 6 bases to trimming and J lost 12 bases; unmatched junction nucleotides: 15. The CDR3 here is CSVDGQGLGGELFF. CDR3 nucleotide sequence: TGCAGCGTCGATGGACAGGGCCTAGGGGGGGAACTGTTTTTT.

The J gene is TRBJ2-6, the V gene TRBV2; TRBD1 is a possible D gene (5 bases). The CDR3 spans 17 residues. Deletions cut 7 bases from V and 3 bases from J, with 19 bases between. Looked up from germline, CDR1 is SNHLY and CDR2 is FYNNEI. CDR3 loop: CASNPRRGKGGANVLTF. DNA for the CDR3: TGTGCCAGCAACCCGCGTAGGGGAAAAGGTGGGGCCAACGTCCTGACTTTC.

The V call is TRBV25-1, the J call TRBJ2-5, with TRBD1 as a possible D gene (6 bases). V was trimmed by 8 bases and J by 1 base, leaving 20 bases between them. The CDR3 length is 16 residues. Germline V lookup: CDR1 MGHDK, CDR2 SYGVNS. CDR3 DNA: TGTGCCAGCGGTCAGGGGCACCTTGCAAGCCAAGAGACCCAGTACTTC. It yields the protein CASGQGHLASQETQYF.

V is TRBV11-2 and J is TRBJ1-6; D gene unclear. This CDR3 comprises 15 residues. Germline V gives CDR1 SGHAT, CDR2 FQNNGV. The V and J ends lost 1 base and 8 bases respectively, with 12 bases between them. CDR3 amino acids: CASSLVRGSYSPLHF. DNA for the CDR3: TGTGCCAGCAGCTTAGTTCGGGGAAGTTATTCACCCCTCCACTTT.

The chain joins TRBV19 to TRBJ2-7, with D maybe TRBD1 (5 bases). The germline V gene has CDR1 LNHDA and CDR2 SQIVND (reference sequence). The CDR3 totals 15 residues. Trimming shortened V by 4 bases and J by 3 bases, and 16 bases separated the two germline ends. The CDR3 sequence is CASSRGEGAYYEQYV. The CDR3, as DNA: TGTGCCAGTAGTAGGGGCGAAGGGGCTTACTACGAGCAGTACGTC.

J is TRBJ2-5 and V is TRBV5-1; 8 nucleotides match TRBD1. Per the germline V gene, CDR1 is SGHRS and CDR2 is YFSETQ. J was trimmed by 4 bases and V by 4 bases; bases with no gene match: 9. CDR3 length: 15 residues. The chain's CDR3 is CASSPFGQGGETQYF. The CDR3, as DNA: TGCGCCAGCAGCCCCTTTGGACAGGGAGGAGAGACCCAGTACTTC.

The rearrangement joins TRBV25-1 to TRBJ2-1; possibly TRBD2 for D (6 bases). The V and J ends lost 2 bases and 3 bases respectively, with 14 bases between them. The germline V gene encodes CDR1 MGHDK and CDR2 SYGVNS. The CDR3 has 16 residues. The CDR3 DNA is TGTGCCAGCAGTGAACCCCAAGGACTATACTACAATGAGCAGTTCTTC. Residues: CASSEPQGLYYNEQFF.

A single count supports this clone. The chain is built from TRBV5-4 and TRBJ1-1; D ambiguous. From germline, CDR1 is SGHNT and CDR2 YYREEE (reference sequence). V was pared by 0 bases and J by 0 bases, with 12 bases between. This CDR3 spans 16 amino acids. CDR3 nucleotide sequence: TGTGCCAGCAGCTTGGCCGCGGTGGCCCTGAACACTGAAGCTTTCTTT. It yields the protein CASSLAAVALNTEAFF.

The chain joins TRBV2 to TRBJ2-2, with D tentatively TRBD1 (5 bases). This CDR3 is 14 amino acids long. The V and J ends lost 4 bases and 5 bases respectively, with 11 bases between them. CDR1 SNHLY and CDR2 FYNNEI come from the germline V gene. This chain's CDR3 is CASSAQGRTGELFF. DNA of the CDR3: TGTGCCAGCAGTGCGCAGGGTCGAACCGGGGAGCTGTTTTTT.

This clone was detected only a few times. The rearrangement uses TRBV28 and TRBJ2-5; D might be TRBD1 (7 bases). V was trimmed by 7 bases and J by 4 bases, leaving 19 bases between them. The germline V gene has CDR1 MDHEN and CDR2 SYDVKM. This CDR3 spans 15 amino acids. CDR3 coding DNA: TGTGCCAGCACTACTCCGGCAGGGGGGATAGAGACCCAGTACTTC. This sequence encodes CASTTPAGGIETQYF.

This chain joins TRBV7-9 and TRBJ1-2; unclear D gene. Between the trimmed V and J ends, which lost 6 bases and 6 bases, there was a span of 5 bases. The CDR3 length is 10 residues. CDR1 is SEHNR and CDR2 is FQNEAQ in the germline V gene (reference sequence). The CDR3 sequence is CASSPDGYTF. CDR3 bases: TGTGCCAGCAGTCCCGATGGCTACACCTTC. The full variable domain, its missing parts supplied by reference TRBV7-9 and TRBJ1-2, is DTGVSQNPRHKITKRGQNVTFRCDPISEHNRLYWYRQTLGQGPEFLTYFQNEAQLEKSRLLSDRFSAERPKGSFSTLEIQRTEQGDSAMYLCASSPDGYTFGSGTRLTVV.

This chain links TRBV7-9 with TRBJ1-2, with D perhaps matching TRBD1 (5 bases). CDR1 is SEHNR and CDR2 is FQNEAQ in the germline V gene (reference sequence). CDR3 length: 13 residues. Trimming cost V 3 bases and J 8 bases, with 13 bases left between them. The CDR3 spells CASSFGSQGGYTF. In DNA form, the CDR3 reads TGTGCCAGCAGCTTCGGGTCTCAGGGCGGCTACACCTTC.

The chain couples TRBV27 to TRBJ1-2, with TRBD1 matching 8 bases. This CDR3 is 16 amino acids long. V dropped 4 bases and J dropped 7; count of bases not matched to a gene: 14. CDR1 is MNHEY and CDR2 is SMNVEV in the germline V gene (reference sequence). CDR3 sequence: CASSSRTDRGWGGYTF. CDR3 nucleotides: TGTGCCAGCAGTTCCCGGACCGACAGGGGATGGGGTGGCTACACCTTC.

This clone was detected once. The chain combines TRBV7-6 with TRBJ2-1, with D possibly matching TRBD2 (5 bases). CDR3 length equals 15 residues. Germline V CDR1 and CDR2: SGHVS, FNYEAQ. Trimming left V 5 bases short and J 1 base short, with 12 bases between. The DNA of the CDR3 is TGTGCCAGCAGCCTACTACTAGGGTCCTACAATGAGCAGTTCTTC. Translated: CASSLLLGSYNEQFF.

The chain employs TRBV5-6 and TRBJ1-2; tentatively, D is TRBD1 (5 bases). CDR3 length: 13 amino acids. The V end was cut by 1 base, the J end by 4 bases, with 8 bases between. The V gene's germline CDR1 is SGHDT and CDR2 YYEEEE. The CDR3 DNA is TGTGCCAGCAGCTTGCAGGGCCTCTATGGCTACACCTTC. Its protein product is CASSLQGLYGYTF.

The chain uses TRBV4-1 and TRBJ2-5, with 9 bases matching TRBD2. Germline CDR1 is MGHRA and CDR2 is YSYEKL. This CDR3 is built from 15 residues. Trimming took 6 bases from V and 7 from J; bases not matched to a gene: 12. The CDR3 bases are TGCGCCAGCAGGCGGATAGCGGGGGCCTCGGGGACCCAGTACTTC. It encodes CASRRIAGASGTQYF.

The chain employs TRBV7-2 and TRBJ2-5; TRBD2 agrees at 11 bases. In germline, CDR1 is SGHTA, CDR2 FQGNSA. The CDR3 sequence is 15 residues long. With 11 bases clipped from V and 4 bases from J, the junction kept 12 bases outside the gene matches. The CDR3 sequence is CASRRSGGAGETQYF. The CDR3 region has the DNA TGTGCCTCCAGGCGTAGCGGGGGGGCCGGAGAGACCCAGTACTTC.

The J gene is TRBJ2-1, the V gene TRBV5-1; perhaps TRBD1 as D (5 bases). The CDR3 extends over 16 amino acids. The ends were cut back, 0 bases at V and 3 bases at J, with 13 bases in the middle. Germline V gene sequence: CDR1 SGHRS, CDR2 YFSETQ. This chain's CDR3 is CASSLGAQGNYNEQFF. The CDR3 coding sequence is TGCGCCAGCAGCTTGGGCGCCCAGGGAAACTACAATGAGCAGTTCTTC.

The genes are TRBV7-2 and TRBJ2-5; D not resolved. The CDR3 is 14 amino acids. CDR1 and CDR2 (germline): SGHTA, FQGNSA. V lost 0 bases and J 2 bases, leaving 7 bases between the germline ends. CDR3: CASSLASFQETQYF. As DNA, the CDR3 is TGTGCCAGCAGCTTAGCTAGTTTTCAAGAGACCCAGTACTTC.

This chain uses TRBV4-2 with TRBJ2-2; D is ambiguous. The CDR3 spans 17 residues. Between the trimmed V and J ends, which lost 2 bases and 4 bases, there was a span of 17 bases. Germline-derived CDR1 and CDR2 are LGHNA and YNFKEQ. The CDR3 protein is CASSQPGLSRPTGELFF. CDR3 nucleotides: TGTGCCAGCAGCCAACCGGGTCTCTCTCGCCCCACCGGGGAGCTGTTTTTT.